The 26 T cell receptor beta chains presented below share a single source sample, sequenced in a study of early T cells in non-severe SARS-CoV-2 infection (dated by TCRdb to 2020 to 2023). Libraries were constructed by 5' RACE. The sequencer listed for this sample is NextSeq 500. In-frame beta chains were kept once TCRdb had trimmed the public reads at Q25 with fastp and called clones with MiXCR. Rows matching on CDR3 protein sequence are summarized as one entry with the most common DNA and genes. The sample table contains some 87,000 distinct CDR3 sequences; only one count was recorded for more than 10% of them. About 1% of the sample is taken by the ten largest. The sample consisted of whole blood. The receptors stem from an adult who was a healthcare worker with PCR-confirmed SARS-CoV-2 infection or an uninfected control (not recorded which).

The chain uses TRBV12-3 or TRBV12-4 and TRBJ1-5; D is unresolved. V was pared by 5 bases and J by 3 bases, with 11 bases between. The CDR3 is 14 amino acids. The CDR3 protein is CASSPREHNQPQHF. The DNA of the CDR3 is TGTGCCAGCAGTCCCCGGGAGCACAATCAGCCCCAGCATTTT.

This clonotype was counted a few times. J is TRBJ1-2 and V is TRBV13; unclear D gene. The CDR3 covers 14 residues. V was trimmed by 6 bases and J by 7 bases, leaving 18 bases between them. The germline CDR1 and CDR2 sequences are PRHDT and FYEKMQ (reference sequence). The CDR3 region has the DNA TGTGCCAGCAGACTCATACTAAGGCCTTCTGGCTACACCTTC. Translation: CASRLILRPSGYTF.

This clonotype was seen repeatedly, ten times or more. The chain uses TRBV7-6 and TRBJ2-7, with 8 positions matching TRBD2. The germline V gene has CDR1 SGHVS and CDR2 FNYEAQ. The CDR3 loop spans 14 amino acids. The V gene end was trimmed by 4 bases and the J gene end by 7 bases; junction bases not matched to a gene: 9. The chain's CDR3 is CASSSRLARTEQYF. The CDR3 DNA sequence: TGTGCCAGCAGCTCACGACTAGCGCGTACAGAGCAGTACTTC.

This clonotype was seen a handful of times. The rearrangement links TRBV4-1 to TRBJ1-5, with 7 nucleotides matching TRBD1. With 1 base clipped from V and 6 bases from J, the junction kept 6 bases outside the gene matches. CDR1 MGHRA and CDR2 YSYEKL come from the germline V gene. The CDR3 is 15 amino acids. In DNA, the CDR3 is TGCGCCAGCAGCCAAGGCAGGGGGTTGGGTCAGCCCCAGCATTTT. This translates into CASSQGRGLGQPQHF.

The chain's CDR3 is CASRRTVELYEQYF. The CDR3 DNA is TGCGCCAGCAGAAGGACGGTGGAGTTATACGAGCAGTACTTC. The V and J genes are TRBV5-1 and TRBJ2-7; no clear D gene. Germline V gene data show CDR1 as SGHRS and CDR2 as YFSETQ. The CDR3 totals 14 residues. The V end was cut by 5 bases, the J end by 4 bases, with 16 bases between.

This clonotype was found many times. This chain links TRBV5-7 with TRBJ1-2; a weak D match, TRBD1 (6 bases). TRBV5-7 is an ORF; its function is uncertain. The CDR3 sequence is 15 residues long. V gave up 5 bases and J gave up 0 bases, with 14 bases separating them. In DNA, the CDR3 is TGTGCCAGCAGAGAGGGACAAGTAACTAACTATGGCTACACCTTC. Translating it yields CASREGQVTNYGYTF.

There are a few counts of this clonotype. The V and J genes are TRBV27 and TRBJ2-7; maybe TRBD1 (6 bases). Germline loops: CDR1 MNHEY, CDR2 SMNVEV (reference sequence). CDR3 length equals 13 residues. Between the trimmed V and J ends, which lost 4 bases and 6 bases, there was a span of 13 bases. CDR3 sequence: CASSWVTGSEQYF. The CDR3 coding sequence is TGTGCCAGCAGTTGGGTAACAGGGTCCGAGCAGTACTTC.

This clonotype turned up a few times. The chain has TRBV11-2 and TRBJ2-7; D is perhaps TRBD1 or TRBD2 (5 bases each). The CDR3 loop spans 13 amino acids. The ends were cut back, 5 bases at V and 4 bases at J, with 12 bases in the middle. Germline V gene lookup returns CDR1 SGHAT and CDR2 FQNNGV. The CDR3 sequence is CASSVGDLYEQYF. Here the CDR3 DNA reads TGTGCCAGCAGCGTAGGGGACCTGTACGAGCAGTACTTC.

Many counts were recorded for this clonotype. This rearrangement joins TRBV28 to TRBJ2-2; 10 bases match TRBD2. Per the germline V gene, CDR1 is MDHEN and CDR2 is SYDVKM. The CDR3 totals 15 residues. Trimming removed 6 bases from V and 4 bases from J; junction bases left unmatched: 5. The CDR3 loop is CASSPSGSGTGELFF. The CDR3 nucleotides are TGTGCCAGCAGCCCTAGCGGGAGTGGCACCGGGGAGCTGTTTTTT.

This chain uses TRBV9 with TRBJ2-7; TRBD1 aligns across 7 bases. The junction had 7 bases not matched to a gene; V was cut back by 0 bases and J by 7 bases. Germline V lookup: CDR1 SGDLS, CDR2 YYNGEE. The CDR3 is made up of 14 amino acids. CDR3 region: CASSVVGGDGEQYF. DNA for the CDR3: TGTGCCAGCAGCGTAGTAGGGGGCGACGGGGAGCAGTACTTC.

This clonotype was seen many times. The V gene is TRBV20-1, the J gene TRBJ2-4; TRBD1 matches 7 bases. This CDR3 region has 17 residues. Trimming took 6 bases from V and 0 from J; bases not matched to a gene: 14. CDR1 is DFQATT and CDR2 is SNEGSKA in the germline V gene (reference sequence). The CDR3 nucleotides read TGCAGTGCCTACCGACAGGGAGAGTCGAGAGCCAAAAACATTCAGTACTTC. Translating it yields CSAYRQGESRAKNIQYF.

This clonotype was counted at least ten times. The chain has TRBV20-1 and TRBJ1-2, with D uncertain. CDR3 length equals 15 residues. The V end lost 5 bases, the J end lost 3 bases, and 19 bases lay between the germline ends. Germline CDR1 and CDR2: DFQATT and SNEGSKA (reference sequence). The CDR3 DNA reads TGCAGTGCTTCGTCTCCGGGATCGGGCGACTATGGCTACACCTTC. This encodes CSASSPGSGDYGYTF.

This clonotype came up many times. The V and J genes are TRBV20-1 and TRBJ2-7, with unresolved D. Per the germline V gene, CDR1 is DFQATT and CDR2 is SNEGSKA (reference sequence). The CDR3 runs to 12 residues. V lost 3 bases to trimming and J lost 3 bases, with 9 bases between them. CDR3 loop: CSARVRNYEQYF. CDR3 coding DNA: TGCAGTGCTAGGGTCAGAAACTACGAGCAGTACTTC.

This clonotype was seen many times. The CDR3: CASSLESGMRQYF. As DNA, the CDR3 is TGTGCCAGCAGCTTAGAAAGCGGGATGAGGCAGTATTTT. The chain joins TRBV11-3 to TRBJ2-3; 7 positions agree with TRBD2. V dropped 0 bases and J dropped 11; count of bases not matched to a gene: 5. Germline V gives CDR1 SGHNT, CDR2 YENEEA. This CDR3 contains 13 residues. Variable domain in full (rest from reference TRBV11-3 and TRBJ2-3): EAGVVQSPRYKIIEKKQPVAFWCNPISGHNTLYWYLQNLGQGPELLIRYENEEAVDDSQLPKDRFSAERLKGVDSTLKIQPAELGDSAVYLCASSLESGMRQYFGPGTRLTVL.

This clonotype was picked up a small number of times. The CDR3 DNA is TGTGCCAGCAGTCCACCCTTGGCAGAGCTTCTACACAATGAGCAGTTCTTC. Amino acids: CASSPPLAELLHNEQFF. The rearrangement links TRBV6-2 or TRBV6-3 to TRBJ2-1; no clear D gene. From germline, CDR1 is MNHEY and CDR2 SVGEGT. The CDR3 covers 17 residues. Deletions cut 5 bases from V and 5 bases from J, with 22 bases between.

This clonotype was counted between two and nine times. The chain couples TRBV20-1 to TRBJ2-1; D may be TRBD2 (5 bases). The germline CDR1 and CDR2 sequences are DFQATT and SNEGSKA (reference sequence). V shed 0 bases and J shed 0 bases, with 9 bases lying between them. The CDR3 extends over 15 amino acids. This chain's CDR3 is CSARETGSSYNEQFF. CDR3 sequence (DNA): TGCAGTGCTAGAGAGACGGGGAGCTCCTACAATGAGCAGTTCTTC.

The chain couples TRBV4-3 to TRBJ2-4, with 12 positions matching TRBD2. Germline V lookup: CDR1 LGHNA, CDR2 YSLEER. The length of the CDR3 is 21 residues. V lost 3 bases and J lost 2; bases outside the gene matches: 17. The CDR3 bases are TGCGCCAGCAGCCACTACTTAGGGGGCTCCGGGACTAGCGGGTCCAAAAACATTCAGTACTTC. It encodes CASSHYLGGSGTSGSKNIQYF.

The chain employs TRBV7-9 and TRBJ2-1, with 10 bases identical to TRBD2. V was clipped by 6 bases and J by 1 base; unmatched bases: 9. Germline CDR1 is SEHNR and CDR2 is FQNEAQ (reference sequence). There are 17 residues in the CDR3. CDR3 protein: CASSSTSGFDSYNEQFF. CDR3 nucleotide sequence: TGTGCCAGCAGTTCGACTAGCGGGTTTGATTCCTACAATGAGCAGTTCTTC.

The gene calls are TRBV12-3 or TRBV12-4 and TRBJ1-5; D is unclear. The V gene lost 5 bases and the J gene lost 0 bases, with 11 bases spanning the gap. The CDR3 spans 15 residues. This chain's CDR3 is CASSPSGFSNQPQHF. As DNA, the CDR3 is TGTGCCAGCAGTCCCTCGGGGTTTAGCAATCAGCCCCAGCATTTT.

V and J are TRBV2 and TRBJ2-1; D gene ambiguous. Germline loops: CDR1 SNHLY, CDR2 FYNNEI. The CDR3 loop spans 14 amino acids. Trimming took off 2 bases at V and 4 bases at J, with 9 bases between the two ends. CDR3 nucleotides: TGTGCCAGCAGTGAATTTGGATTTTACAATGAGCAGTTCTTC. Protein: CASSEFGFYNEQFF. The full variable domain, rest sourced from reference TRBV2 and TRBJ2-1, is EPEVTQTPSHQVTQMGQEVILRCVPISNHLYFYWYRQILGQKVEFLVSFYNNEISEKSEIFDDQFSVERPDGSNFTLKIRSTKLEDSAMYFCASSEFGFYNEQFFGPGTRLTVL.

This clonotype was picked up many times. The J gene is TRBJ2-1, the V gene TRBV11-2; 7 nucleotides line up with TRBD2. CDR1 is SGHAT, CDR2 FQNNGV, per germline. J lost 0 bases, V lost 5 bases, and 16 bases had no gene match. The CDR3 runs to 19 residues. In nucleotides, the CDR3 is TGTGCCAGCAGCCATGGGGGGAGACTAGCTGGAAGCTCCTACAATGAGCAGTTCTTC. Protein: CASSHGGRLAGSSYNEQFF.

The rearrangement uses TRBV7-2 and TRBJ1-2; no reliable D call. Germline V gene sequence: CDR1 SGHTA, CDR2 FQGNSA. Trimming took 1 base from V and 6 from J, leaving 15 bases between them. This CDR3 region has 15 residues. CDR3 amino acids: CASSLDPSPTNGYTF. Here the CDR3 DNA reads TGTGCCAGCAGCTTAGATCCCAGCCCAACCAATGGCTACACCTTC. The variable domain in full, completed from reference TRBV7-2 and TRBJ1-2, reads GAGVSQSPSNKVTEKGKDVELRCDPISGHTALYWYRQSLGQGLEFLIYFQGNSAPDKSGLPSDRFSAERTGGSVSTLTIQRTQQEDSAVYLCASSLDPSPTNGYTFGSGTRLTVV.

There are many counts of this clonotype. This rearrangement joins TRBV7-6 to TRBJ2-1; 13 bases agree with TRBD2. The CDR3 runs 15 residues. V dropped 6 bases and J dropped 6; count of bases not matched to a gene: 5. Per the germline V gene, CDR1 is SGHVS and CDR2 is FNYEAQ. DNA of the CDR3: TGTGCCAGCAGGCCCGGGACTAGCGGGACCAATGAGCAGTTCTTC. This translates into CASRPGTSGTNEQFF.

This clonotype was seen many times. V is TRBV2 and J is TRBJ1-6; possibly TRBD1 for D (5 bases). The CDR3 runs to 15 residues. V lost 1 base, J lost 10 bases, and 14 bases lay in between. From germline, CDR1 is SNHLY and CDR2 FYNNEI. The chain's CDR3 is CASSEDAGKESPLHF. The CDR3 bases are TGTGCCAGCAGTGAAGACGCAGGGAAGGAATCACCCCTCCACTTT. Full variable domain (missing parts from reference TRBV2 and TRBJ1-6): EPEVTQTPSHQVTQMGQEVILRCVPISNHLYFYWYRQILGQKVEFLVSFYNNEISEKSEIFDDQFSVERPDGSNFTLKIRSTKLEDSAMYFCASSEDAGKESPLHFGNGTRLTVT.

This clonotype was seen more than once but under ten times. This rearrangement joins TRBV10-2 to TRBJ2-3; D is unresolved. The CDR3 sequence is 17 residues long. V lost 7 bases and J lost 2, with 22 bases in between. Germline values: CDR1 WSHSY, CDR2 SAAADI. CDR3 loop: CASISEWASLDTDTQYF. CDR3 nucleotides: TGCGCCAGCATCTCTGAATGGGCTAGTCTTGACACAGATACGCAGTATTTT.

This rearrangement joins TRBV4-3 to TRBJ2-2, with TRBD1 identical over 10 bases. The CDR3 totals 16 residues. V lost 3 bases and J lost 3; bases outside the gene matches: 4. Germline CDR1 and CDR2: LGHNA and YSLEER. The CDR3 is CASSHQDRGYTGELFF. The CDR3 nucleotides are TGCGCCAGCAGCCATCAGGACAGGGGGTACACCGGGGAGCTGTTTTTT.